This passage covers 27 T cell receptor beta chains from one sample sequenced in a study of blood T cell repertoires in COVID-19. Method: immunoSEQ multiplex PCR; TCRdb's copy keeps in-frame clones and lacks some. The table has 300,000 to 400,000 clones, just over 85% seen once; the top ten hold around 4%. Sequencing was done on a sample of PBMCs or T cells enriched from blood (not recorded which). The receptors originated from a middle-aged woman with acute COVID-19.

This chain links TRBV15 with TRBJ2-1, with TRBD1 as a possible D gene (5 bases). The CDR3 length is 15 residues. V lost 0 bases, J lost 6 bases, and 12 bases lay in between. Germline CDR1 reads LNHNV; CDR2 reads YYDKDF (reference sequence). In DNA, the CDR3 is TGTGCCACCAGCAGAGATGGACATTCTGTCAATGAGCAGTTCTTC. It yields the protein CATSRDGHSVNEQFF.

The V call is TRBV5-1, the J call TRBJ2-3; 7 nucleotides agree with TRBD1. The CDR3 has 17 residues. In germline, CDR1 is SGHRS, CDR2 YFSETQ. V shed 1 base and J 0 bases; nucleotides not matched to a gene: 8. The CDR3 spells CASSLLRGTASTDTQYF. The DNA of the CDR3 is TGCGCCAGCAGCTTGCTCCGAGGGACAGCTAGCACAGATACGCAGTATTTT. Based on the CDR3 plus reference TRBV5-1 and TRBJ2-3, the full variable domain is KAGVTQTPRYLIKTRGQQVTLSCSPISGHRSVSWYQQTPGQGLQFLFEYFSETQRNKGNFPGRFSGRQFSNSRSEMNVSTLELGDSALYLCASSLLRGTASTDTQYFGPGTRLTVL.

The rearrangement links TRBV2 to TRBJ2-3; TRBD2 is a possible D gene (6 bases). Deletions cut 2 bases from V and 2 bases from J, with 8 bases between. Germline V gene lookup returns CDR1 SNHLY and CDR2 FYNNEI. The CDR3 consists of 14 residues. The CDR3, as DNA: TGTGCCAGCAGTGAACGGGGGTCCACAGATACGCAGTATTTT. Its translation: CASSERGSTDTQYF.

The chain carries TRBV7-7 and TRBJ2-3; 7 bases map to TRBD1. Germline V gene data show CDR1 as SSHAT and CDR2 as FNYEAQ (reference sequence). J was trimmed by 1 base and V by 1 base; bases with no gene match: 5. The CDR3 covers 16 residues. The CDR3 here is CASSLGAGGRTDTQYF. As DNA, the CDR3 is TGTGCCAGCAGCTTAGGGGCAGGGGGTCGCACAGATACGCAGTATTTT.

The CDR3 sequence is CATSDITSGKIAEQFF. CDR3 in DNA: TGTGCCACCAGTGATATAACTAGCGGGAAGATTGCTGAGCAGTTCTTC. The V call is TRBV24-1, the J call TRBJ2-1, with TRBD2 identical over 10 bases. Trimming took 3 bases from V and 9 from J; bases not matched to a gene: 10. The CDR3 covers 16 residues. Germline loops: CDR1 KGHDR, CDR2 SFDVKD.

V is TRBV12-3 or TRBV12-4 and J is TRBJ2-5; D perhaps matches TRBD1 (5 bases). V lost 6 bases and J lost 4, with 12 bases in between. This CDR3 has 13 amino acids. The CDR3 nucleotides are TGTGCCAGCAGCAGGGTATTGATAGAGACCCAGTACTTC. It specifies CASSRVLIETQYF.

The CDR3 DNA follows: TGTGCCAGCAGCCCTAAGGGCGGGGGGCCCCCGGGGACCCAGTACTTC. This gives the protein CASSPKGGGPPGTQYF. The genes are TRBV9 and TRBJ2-5; 8 positions agree with TRBD2. Germline CDR1 reads SGDLS; CDR2 reads YYNGEE. The V and J ends lost 4 bases and 7 bases, in that order; junction bases with no gene match: 15. The CDR3 contains 16 residues.

The J gene is TRBJ1-3, the V gene TRBV4-3; D gene unclear. Trimming took off 2 bases at V and 4 bases at J, with 15 bases between the two ends. The CDR3 is 16 residues long. Germline V gene sequence: CDR1 LGHNA, CDR2 YSLEER. The CDR3 coding sequence is TGCGCCAGCAGCCAATCGGCCGTGGGCAGAGGAAACACCATATATTTT. Translated, it gives CASSQSAVGRGNTIYF.

V usage is TRBV4-2 and J usage is TRBJ1-3; D is undetermined. The CDR3 spans 15 residues. The V end was cut by 0 bases, the J end by 5 bases, with 11 bases between. Germline CDR1 LGHNA, CDR2 YNFKEQ. The CDR3 DNA is TGTGCCAGCAGCCAAGAAAGGCAGGTCCGAAACACCATATATTTT. It yields the protein CASSQERQVRNTIYF.

V and J are TRBV21-1 and TRBJ2-7; the DNA was not used to check the table's D call, TRBD1. TRBV21-1 is annotated as a pseudogene. The CDR3 length is 13 residues. In DNA form, the CDR3 reads TGTGCCAGCAGCAAAGAAAGCTTGGGACAGCCGGTCTTC. Amino acid sequence: CASSKESLGQPVF.

The CDR3: CASKPQGAGANVLTF. CDR3 in DNA: TGTGCCAGCAAACCTCAGGGGGCTGGGGCCAACGTCCTGACTTTC. The chain recombines TRBV6-4 with TRBJ2-6; 7 bases fit TRBD1. Per germline, CDR1 MRHNA and CDR2 SNTAGT. CDR3 length: 15 amino acids. The trim removed 7 bases at V and 2 bases at J, leaving 5 bases unmatched.

V usage is TRBV6-5 and J usage is TRBJ1-2, with TRBD1 matching 8 bases. Trimming removed 4 bases from V and 8 bases from J; junction bases left unmatched: 6. Germline V gene sequence: CDR1 MNHEY, CDR2 SVGAGI. The CDR3 totals 13 residues. The DNA for the CDR3 is TGTGCCAGCAGTTTCACAGGGGGAGGAGGCTACACCTTC. Its protein is CASSFTGGGGYTF.

This sequence joins TRBV19 and TRBJ1-6, with D perhaps TRBD1 (6 bases). This CDR3 is 14 amino acids long. V was trimmed by 6 bases and J by 9 bases, leaving 15 bases between them. Germline CDR1 and CDR2: LNHDA and SQIVND (reference sequence). CDR3 sequence (DNA): TGTGCCAGTAGCTCGACAGGCTTAATTTCACCCCTCCACTTT. Protein: CASSSTGLISPLHF.

This clone was seen a few times. This rearrangement joins TRBV12-3 or TRBV12-4 to TRBJ1-2, with D uncertain. The CDR3 sequence is 11 residues long. The germline V and J ends were trimmed by 4 bases and 8 bases, with 8 bases remaining between them. The DNA of the CDR3 is TGTGCCAGCAGTTCCGGGTTAGGCTACACCTTC. Translated: CASSSGLGYTF.

This chain connects TRBV6-5 to TRBJ1-1; D is unclear. The CDR3 covers 12 residues. The V end lost 6 bases, the J end lost 8 bases, and 13 bases lay between the germline ends. Germline V gene data show CDR1 as MNHEY and CDR2 as SVGAGI. Here the CDR3 DNA reads TGTGCCAGCAGCCAGGCCGGCGCCGAAGCTTTCTTT. It is translated as CASSQAGAEAFF.

This chain uses TRBV6-1 with TRBJ1-1; no definite D call. Germline V gene data show CDR1 as MNHNS and CDR2 as SASEGT. This CDR3 is 14 amino acids long. V lost 8 bases and J 0 bases, leaving 13 bases between the germline ends. This chain's CDR3 is CASRRGDLNTEAFF. CDR3 sequence (DNA): TGTGCCAGCCGGCGCGGGGATTTGAACACTGAAGCTTTCTTT.

The chain joins TRBV28 to TRBJ1-5; D unresolved. This CDR3 comprises 13 residues. CDR1 is MDHEN, CDR2 SYDVKM, per germline. V was trimmed by 2 bases and J by 7 bases, leaving 9 bases between them. The CDR3 DNA reads as TGTGCCAGCAGTTTAAGAGTAGAGCAGCCCCAGCATTTT. The encoded protein is CASSLRVEQPQHF. Using reference TRBV28 and TRBJ1-5 for the parts outside the CDR3, the full variable domain is DVKVTQSSRYLVKRTGEKVFLECVQDMDHENMFWYRQDPGLGLRLIYFSYDVKMKEKGDIPEGYSVSREKKERFSLILESASTNQTSMYLCASSLRVEQPQHFGDGTRLSIL.

The chain recombines TRBV3-1 (or the pseudogene TRBV3-2) with TRBJ1-2, with TRBD1 as a possible D gene (5 bases). The germline CDR1 and CDR2 sequences are LGHDT and YNNKEL (reference sequence). Trimming took 5 bases from V and 7 from J, leaving 14 bases between them. The length of the CDR3 is 13 residues. In nucleotides, the CDR3 is TGTGCCAGCAGCGAAACCTCGGGGGGTGGCTACACCTTC. It codes for CASSETSGGGYTF.

This chain joins TRBV5-4 and TRBJ1-1; 8 nucleotides agree with TRBD1. The V segment lost 4 bases and the J segment 3 bases; nucleotides outside the gene matches: 8. The CDR3 length is 15 residues. Germline CDR1 is SGHNT and CDR2 is YYREEE (reference sequence). In DNA, the CDR3 is TGTGCCAGCAGCCAAAGACAGGGGCGGGACACTGAAGCTTTCTTT. This codes for CASSQRQGRDTEAFF.

The chain employs TRBV4-1 and TRBJ2-1; 10 positions match TRBD2. The ends lost 1 base at V and 3 bases at J; junction bases unmatched: 6. The CDR3 length is 17 residues. Germline-derived CDR1 and CDR2 are MGHRA and YSYEKL. The CDR3 reads CASSQVRAGGLYNEQFF. CDR3 sequence (DNA): TGCGCCAGCAGCCAAGTTCGAGCGGGGGGGCTCTACAATGAGCAGTTCTTC.

The CDR3 sequence: CASSSQVSNTEAFF. The CDR3 DNA is TGTGCCAGCAGCTCACAGGTCTCGAACACTGAAGCTTTCTTT. The chain carries TRBV9 and TRBJ1-1; D might be TRBD1 (5 bases). Germline V gene lookup returns CDR1 SGDLS and CDR2 YYNGEE. This CDR3 is built from 14 residues. Trimming removed 4 bases from V and 1 base from J, with 11 bases in between.

The V gene is TRBV12-3 or TRBV12-4, the J gene TRBJ2-1; D is ambiguous. V shed 8 bases and J shed 1 base, with 6 bases lying between them. CDR3 length: 12 amino acids. Written as DNA, the CDR3 is TGTGCCAGCCAGGTGTCCTACAATGAGCAGTTCTTC. The encoded protein is CASQVSYNEQFF.

V and J are TRBV28 and TRBJ1-5; 7 bases are a match to TRBD1. CDR1 is MDHEN and CDR2 is SYDVKM in the germline V gene. The CDR3 length is 16 residues. The V and J ends lost 3 bases and 4 bases, in that order; junction bases with no gene match: 9. The CDR3 sequence is CASSLSGQGGNQPQHF. DNA of the CDR3: TGTGCCAGCAGTTTGTCAGGGCAGGGGGGAAATCAGCCCCAGCATTTT. Looking up the rest from reference TRBV28 and TRBJ1-5 gives the full variable domain: DVKVTQSSRYLVKRTGEKVFLECVQDMDHENMFWYRQDPGLGLRLIYFSYDVKMKEKGDIPEGYSVSREKKERFSLILESASTNQTSMYLCASSLSGQGGNQPQHFGDGTRLSIL.

The V gene is TRBV2, the J gene TRBJ2-7, with 11 bases identical to TRBD1. Per germline, CDR1 SNHLY and CDR2 FYNNEI. The CDR3 is 15 residues long. Trimming cost V 6 bases and J 4 bases; bases outside gene matches: 8. CDR3 sequence reads: CASRDTGQGAYEQYF. The CDR3 nucleotides read TGTGCCAGCAGGGACACCGGACAGGGGGCATACGAGCAGTACTTC.

The chain couples TRBV29-1 to TRBJ2-5, with no clear D. With 4 bases removed from V and 7 bases from J, the gap between germline ends came to 13 bases. Germline V gene data show CDR1 as SQVTM and CDR2 as ANQGSEA. The CDR3 runs to 12 residues. The CDR3 protein is CSVAERSGTQYF. In DNA, the CDR3 is TGCAGCGTTGCCGAGAGGTCGGGGACCCAGTACTTC.

The chain couples TRBV18 to TRBJ1-4; 9 bases match TRBD1. CDR1 and CDR2 (germline): KGHSH, LQKENI. Trimming at V came to 3 bases and at J to 8 bases, leaving 10 bases not matched to a gene. The CDR3 is 16 amino acids. Written as DNA, the CDR3 is TGTGCCAGCTCACCCAGAGCGGCGACAGGGGGAGAAAAACTGTTTTTT. It is translated as CASSPRAATGGEKLFF.

The rearrangement joins TRBV5-4 to TRBJ2-1, with a possible D match to TRBD2 (5 bases). The CDR3 spans 14 residues. The germline V and J ends were trimmed by 4 bases and 4 bases, with 12 bases remaining between them. The V gene's germline CDR1 is SGHNT and CDR2 YYREEE (reference sequence). The chain's CDR3 is CASSIGREYNEQFF. The CDR3 nucleotides read TGTGCCAGCAGCATCGGTCGGGAATACAATGAGCAGTTCTTC.